A single sample gave rise to the 25 T cell receptor beta chains below, sequenced in a study of early T cells in non-severe SARS-CoV-2 infection. One entry per CDR3 protein results from TCRdb running MiXCR on the 5' RACE reads. The sample includes tens of thousands of distinct CDR3 sequences, about 14% of them seen just once. Specimen: whole blood, collected at baseline. Receptors were obtained from an adult who was a healthcare worker with PCR-confirmed SARS-CoV-2 infection or an uninfected control (not recorded which).

This sequence joins TRBV7-2 and TRBJ1-2, with D possibly TRBD1 on 5 matching bases. CDR3 length: 16 residues. Trimming cost V 3 bases and J 3 bases, with 17 bases left between them. Germline values: CDR1 SGHTA, CDR2 FQGNSA. This CDR3 reads CASSFNHLSGHYGYTF. Here the CDR3 DNA reads TGTGCCAGCAGCTTTAATCACCTGTCGGGGCACTATGGCTACACCTTC.

The genes are TRBV29-1 and TRBJ2-3; D is possibly TRBD2 (5 bases). Germline V CDR1 and CDR2: SQVTM, ANQGSEA. V was cut by 2 bases and J by 3 bases, with 9 bases left in between. The CDR3 length is 13 residues. The CDR3 sequence: CSVERGVTDTQYF. The DNA of the CDR3 is TGCAGCGTTGAACGGGGAGTAACAGATACGCAGTATTTT.

In this sample, this clonotype turned up a few times. CDR3: CANNPTGNYGYTF. The CDR3 nucleotides read TGTGCCAACAATCCGACAGGGAACTATGGCTACACCTTC. This sequence joins TRBV6-1 and TRBJ1-2, with 7 bases aligning to TRBD1. The CDR3 has 13 amino acids. V shed 10 bases, J shed 2 bases, and the junction held 7 bases outside the gene matches. Germline loops: CDR1 MNHNS, CDR2 SASEGT.

This clonotype was observed a handful of times. The chain recombines TRBV20-1 with TRBJ2-4; D is possibly TRBD1 (5 bases). This CDR3 comprises 14 residues. Trimming cost V 3 bases and J 5 bases, with 14 bases left between them. Germline CDR1 DFQATT, CDR2 SNEGSKA (reference sequence). The CDR3 bases are TGCAGTGCTAGCATTCACAGGTCCCAAAACATTCAGTACTTC. This codes for CSASIHRSQNIQYF.

V gene TRBV5-4 combines with J gene TRBJ2-7, with TRBD1 matching 8 bases. The V and J ends lost 4 bases and 6 bases, in that order; junction bases with no gene match: 6. The CDR3 is 13 amino acids. The germline V gene encodes CDR1 SGHNT and CDR2 YYREEE (reference sequence). CDR3 nucleotides: TGTGCCAGCAGCCCCGGACAGGGTCTCGAGCAGTACTTC. Protein: CASSPGQGLEQYF.

This chain joins TRBV6-6 and TRBJ2-1; 8 nucleotides align to TRBD1. The CDR3 runs 13 residues. Germline V gives CDR1 MNHNY, CDR2 SVGAGI (reference sequence). J was trimmed by 12 bases and V by 4 bases; bases with no gene match: 8. DNA of the CDR3: TGTGCCAGCAGTTCCGGACAGGGTTTAGGGCAGTTCTTC. This translates into CASSSGQGLGQFF.

The gene calls are TRBV14 and TRBJ2-2; tentative D call: TRBD1 (6 bases). The V end lost 1 base, the J end lost 5 bases, and 14 bases lay between the germline ends. In germline, CDR1 is SGHDN, CDR2 FVKESK. CDR3 length equals 16 residues. The CDR3 nucleotides read TGTGCCAGCAGCCAAGGTGGCAGGGGAAGAACCGGGGAGCTGTTTTTT. This gives the protein CASSQGGRGRTGELFF.

This clonotype was detected many times. The J gene is TRBJ1-4, the V gene TRBV29-1; a weak D match, TRBD1 (5 bases). The CDR3 extends over 13 amino acids. Germline V gene lookup returns CDR1 SQVTM and CDR2 ANQGSEA. Deletions cut 3 bases from V and 0 bases from J, with 5 bases between. The CDR3 spells CSVEGPTNEKLFF. CDR3 nucleotides: TGCAGCGTTGAGGGACCAACTAATGAAAAACTGTTTTTT.

The J gene is TRBJ1-4, the V gene TRBV5-1; D call uncertain. There are 17 residues in the CDR3. Germline-derived CDR1 and CDR2 are SGHRS and YFSETQ. V was clipped by 4 bases and J by 6 bases, with 22 bases between them. CDR3 loop: CASSPLPGRGGDEKLFF. CDR3 in DNA: TGCGCCAGCAGCCCACTCCCCGGCCGGGGTGGTGATGAAAAACTGTTTTTT.

The rearrangement uses TRBV29-1 and TRBJ2-7, with D possibly TRBD2 on 5 matching bases. From germline, CDR1 is SQVTM and CDR2 ANQGSEA. This CDR3 is 12 amino acids long. V shed 3 bases and J shed 5 bases, with 11 bases lying between them. The CDR3 DNA follows: TGCAGCGTTGAGGGAGATGGCCACGAGCAGTACTTC. Translated, it gives CSVEGDGHEQYF.

The chain couples TRBV7-9 to TRBJ2-2; no clear D. CDR1 is SEHNR and CDR2 is FQNEAQ in the germline V gene (reference sequence). The V gene lost 1 base and the J gene lost 1 base, with 7 bases spanning the gap. CDR3 length: 15 amino acids. The CDR3 sequence: CASSLGLRNTGELFF. The CDR3 coding sequence is TGTGCCAGCAGCTTAGGACTGCGGAACACCGGGGAGCTGTTTTTT.

V and J are TRBV28 and TRBJ2-7; D uncertain. V lost 3 bases, J lost 2 bases, and 5 bases lay in between. The CDR3 contains 12 residues. CDR1 and CDR2 (germline): MDHEN, SYDVKM. CDR3 in DNA: TGTGCCAGCAGTTTTGCGGCCTACGAGCAGTACTTC. This codes for CASSFAAYEQYF.

The sample holds a few counts of this clonotype. This sequence joins TRBV3-1 and TRBJ2-1; 7 bases fit TRBD2. The V gene's germline CDR1 is LGHDT and CDR2 YNNKEL (reference sequence). The V and J ends lost 4 bases and 6 bases, in that order; junction bases with no gene match: 9. The CDR3 contains 15 residues. Here the CDR3 reads CASSPEAGVGNEQFF. The CDR3 coding sequence is TGTGCCAGCAGCCCTGAGGCGGGAGTCGGCAATGAGCAGTTCTTC.

The rearrangement joins TRBV2 to TRBJ2-1; TRBD1 matches 7 bases. V lost 2 bases, J lost 2 bases, and 6 bases stayed unmatched. Germline-derived CDR1 and CDR2 are SNHLY and FYNNEI. CDR3 length equals 16 residues. The CDR3 loop reads CASSERGQATYNEQFF. The CDR3 DNA reads as TGTGCCAGCAGTGAAAGGGGGCAGGCCACCTACAATGAGCAGTTCTTC.

A few counts support this clonotype. V and J are TRBV7-7 and TRBJ1-6; the match to TRBD1 covers 7 bases. J was trimmed by 10 bases and V by 5 bases; bases with no gene match: 8. The CDR3 has 14 amino acids. Germline V gene sequence: CDR1 SSHAT, CDR2 FNYEAQ (reference sequence). The CDR3 DNA reads TGTGCCAGCAGCCTAGACAGGGCAGGGTCACCCCTCCACTTT. This gives the protein CASSLDRAGSPLHF. Full variable domain (outside the CDR3, taken from reference TRBV7-7 and TRBJ1-6): GAGVSQSPRYKVTKRGQDVTLRCDPISSHATLYWYQQALGQGPEFLTYFNYEAQPDKSGLPSDRFSAERPEGSISTLTIQRTEQRDSAMYRCASSLDRAGSPLHFGNGTRLTVT.

The chain links TRBV7-6 to TRBJ2-1, with a tentative D call TRBD2 (6 bases). V gave up 4 bases and J gave up 7 bases, with 8 bases separating them. CDR3 length equals 12 residues. CDR1 is SGHVS, CDR2 FNYEAQ, per germline. The CDR3, as DNA: TGTGCCAGCAGCTCTCTAGCGAATGAGCAGTTCTTC. Translation gives CASSSLANEQFF.

The gene calls are TRBV20-1 and TRBJ1-1; 8 bases fit TRBD1. J lost 5 bases, V lost 4 bases, and 6 bases had no gene match. Germline lookup yields CDR1 DFQATT and CDR2 SNEGSKA (reference sequence). This CDR3 has 13 residues. CDR3 bases: TGCAGTGCTATGCGACAGGGGAAGACTGAAGCTTTCTTT. This gives the protein CSAMRQGKTEAFF.

This clonotype was counted many times. This rearrangement joins TRBV20-1 to TRBJ2-7; a possible D gene is TRBD2 (6 bases). The CDR3 sequence is 15 residues long. V was shortened by 0 bases and J by 2 bases, with 14 bases between the two germline ends. The V gene's germline CDR1 is DFQATT and CDR2 SNEGSKA (reference sequence). The CDR3 bases are TGCAGTGCTAGAGATTTTGGCCTAGCGACCTACGAGCAGTACTTC. It translates to CSARDFGLATYEQYF.

This clonotype came up many times. The genes are TRBV5-5 and TRBJ2-5, with TRBD2 matching over 9 bases. The CDR3 spans 16 residues. With 0 bases clipped from V and 0 bases from J, the junction kept 3 bases outside the gene matches. Germline V gives CDR1 SGHKS, CDR2 YYEKEE (reference sequence). The CDR3 loop is CASSLGLAGHQETQYF. In nucleotides, the CDR3 is TGTGCCAGCAGCTTGGGGCTAGCGGGACACCAAGAGACCCAGTACTTC. The full variable domain, in which reference TRBV5-5 and TRBJ2-5 provide the parts outside the CDR3, is DAGVTQSPTHLIKTRGQQVTLRCSPISGHKSVSWYQQVLGQGPQFIFQYYEKEERGRGNFPDRFSARQFPNYSSELNVNALLLGDSALYLCASSLGLAGHQETQYFGPGTRLLVL.

This clonotype was seen only a few times. The rearrangement links TRBV7-2 to TRBJ1-2; D is ambiguous. This CDR3 spans 15 amino acids. Trimming removed 3 bases at V and 3 bases at J, with 14 bases between. Germline V gives CDR1 SGHTA, CDR2 FQGNSA. CDR3 bases: TGTGCCAGCAGCTTCTCCCCCTCGGCGGACTATGGCTACACCTTC. Its protein product is CASSFSPSADYGYTF. The whole variable domain, filled in from reference TRBV7-2 and TRBJ1-2, reads GAGVSQSPSNKVTEKGKDVELRCDPISGHTALYWYRQSLGQGLEFLIYFQGNSAPDKSGLPSDRFSAERTGGSVSTLTIQRTQQEDSAVYLCASSFSPSADYGYTFGSGTRLTVV.

This clonotype was seen a few times. The chain carries TRBV11-2 and TRBJ2-7, with 12 positions matching TRBD2. V shed 0 bases and J 0 bases; nucleotides not matched to a gene: 12. From germline, CDR1 is SGHAT and CDR2 FQNNGV. The CDR3 length is 20 residues. In DNA, the CDR3 is TGTGCCAGCAGCTTAGATCTAATAGGGCTAGCGGGAGGGTTCTCCTACGAGCAGTACTTC. Protein: CASSLDLIGLAGGFSYEQYF.

The chain links TRBV7-2 to TRBJ2-3; 10 bases match TRBD1. J gave up 15 bases and V 5 bases, and 11 bases lay outside the gene matches. CDR1 and CDR2 (germline): SGHTA, FQGNSA. CDR3 length: 13 amino acids. As DNA, the CDR3 is TGTGCCAGCAGCCCCACCGGGACAGGGGCATTATATTTT. Translated: CASSPTGTGALYF.

This clonotype was detected many times. J is TRBJ2-7 and V is TRBV9; D is undetermined. Germline CDR1 and CDR2: SGDLS and YYNGEE. V was clipped by 4 bases and J by 0 bases, with 8 bases between them. CDR3 length: 13 amino acids. This CDR3 reads CASSPLSSYEQYF. CDR3 bases: TGTGCCAGCAGCCCTCTGAGCTCCTACGAGCAGTACTTC.

This clonotype was detected many times. The rearrangement links TRBV24-1 to TRBJ1-2, with D perhaps TRBD1 (6 bases). V shed 3 bases and J shed 3 bases, with 10 bases lying between them. The CDR3 runs 14 residues. CDR1 and CDR2 (germline): KGHDR, SFDVKD. Written as DNA, the CDR3 is TGTGCCACCAGTGATCCTGGACAGCACTATGGCTACACCTTC. Translated, it gives CATSDPGQHYGYTF.

This clonotype showed up just a few times. Here the CDR3 reads CASRADINSPLHF. The CDR3 DNA follows: TGCGCCAGCAGAGCAGATATTAATTCACCCCTCCACTTT. This chain joins TRBV10-2 and TRBJ1-6; D is uncertain. The V gene's germline CDR1 is WSHSY and CDR2 SAAADI. V lost 6 bases and J 6 bases, leaving 9 bases between the germline ends. The CDR3 length is 13 residues.